Shown below are 5 T cell receptor beta chains from a single sample sequenced in a study of cytomegalovirus exposure and HLA in healthy donors. This PCR relied on a set of 60 Vbeta primers and 13 Jbeta primers. Assay: immunoSEQ multiplex PCR; the TCRdb copy retains only in-frame clones and omits some. The table records some 180,000 clones, about 82% of them present only once. Material for sequencing was PBMCs. These receptors all stem from a woman in her 30s in good health and CMV-seronegative.

This sequence joins TRBV12-1 and TRBJ1-5; TRBD1, the table's D call, lacks a check against the DNA. TRBV12-1 is recorded as a pseudogene. This CDR3 spans 21 amino acids. The CDR3, as DNA: TGTGCCAGCAGCAAAGATCCCGGACGGGACAGGGGTAGACTACGTAATCAGCCCCAGCATTTT. Its translation: CASSKDPGRDRGRLRNQPQHF.

This clone showed up just a few times. The chain employs TRBV6-5 and TRBJ1-1; the D is unclear. Germline V gene sequence: CDR1 MNHEY, CDR2 SVGAGI. The CDR3 length is 15 residues. Trimming removed 3 bases from V and 3 bases from J, with 14 bases in between. CDR3 residues: CASSYNRGRDTEAFF. The CDR3 DNA follows: TGTGCCAGCAGTTATAACCGGGGTCGGGACACTGAAGCTTTCTTT.

CDR3 sequence reads: CASSEIGEAEAFF. The CDR3 region has the DNA TGTGCCAGCAGCGAAATAGGGGAGGCTGAAGCTTTCTTT. V and J are TRBV7-9 and TRBJ1-1, with D possibly being TRBD1 (5 bases). The CDR3 covers 13 residues. V was clipped by 5 bases and J by 6 bases, with 13 bases between them. Per germline, CDR1 SEHNR and CDR2 FQNEAQ (reference sequence).

V gene TRBV2 combines with J gene TRBJ1-2, with 7 bases matching TRBD1. V lost 1 base and J lost 1; bases outside the gene matches: 3. Germline V CDR1 and CDR2: SNHLY, FYNNEI. This CDR3 comprises 15 residues. The CDR3 protein is CASSEGQGGNYGYTF. DNA for the CDR3: TGTGCCAGCAGTGAAGGACAGGGTGGTAACTATGGCTACACCTTC.

With regard to this clone: At the DNA level, this CDR3 is encoded by other sequences in the same sample as well. The CDR3 here is CASSLDRANSPLHF. CDR3 bases: TGCGCCAGCAGCTTGGACAGGGCAAATTCACCCCTCCACTTT. The chain combines TRBV5-1 with TRBJ1-6; D possibly corresponds to TRBD1 (6 bases). This CDR3 spans 14 amino acids. Trimming took off 0 bases at V and 7 bases at J, with 8 bases between the two ends. CDR1 and CDR2 from the germline V gene are SGHRS and YFSETQ.